This record concerns one T cell receptor (beta chain) sequence. Sequencing of TCR beta drew on CD8+ and CD4+ T cells from blood. This record belongs to a study of CD8 T cells in Susac syndrome. With random hexamers, roughly 0.45 to 1 ug RNA was reverse transcribed. An immunoSEQ multiplex PCR generated amplified TCR beta CDR3 products spanning 54 Vbeta and 13 Jbeta. Each CDR3 protein is one row after TCRdb ran MiXCR on the immunoSEQ multiplex PCR reads. The data hold about 150,000 distinct CDR3 sequences, with around 96% observed a single time. Sequenced material: CD4+ T cells from PBMCs. This sequence was found in a human donor with Susac syndrome.

CDR3 region: CASSLGQYHYEQYF. In nucleotides, the CDR3 is TGTGCCAGCAGCTTAGGTCAGTACCACTACGAGCAGTACTTC. The chain joins TRBV11-2 to TRBJ2-7; unclear D gene. This CDR3 has 14 residues. V gave up 1 base and J gave up 3 bases, with 10 bases separating them. Germline CDR1 reads SGHAT; CDR2 reads FQNNGV.